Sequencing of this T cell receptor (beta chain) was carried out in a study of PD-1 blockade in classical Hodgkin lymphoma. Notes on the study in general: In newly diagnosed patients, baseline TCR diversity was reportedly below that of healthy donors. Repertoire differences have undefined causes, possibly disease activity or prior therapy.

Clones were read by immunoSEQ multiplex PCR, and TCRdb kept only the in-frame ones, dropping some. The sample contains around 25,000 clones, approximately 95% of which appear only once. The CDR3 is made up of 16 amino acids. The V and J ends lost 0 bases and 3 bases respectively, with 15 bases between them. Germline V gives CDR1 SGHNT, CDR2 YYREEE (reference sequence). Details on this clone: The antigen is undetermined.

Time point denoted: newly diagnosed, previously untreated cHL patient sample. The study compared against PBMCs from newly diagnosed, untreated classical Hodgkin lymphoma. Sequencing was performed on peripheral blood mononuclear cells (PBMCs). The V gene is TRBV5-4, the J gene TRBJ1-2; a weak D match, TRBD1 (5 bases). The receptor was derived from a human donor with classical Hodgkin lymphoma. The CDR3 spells CASSLGPRVGDYGYTF. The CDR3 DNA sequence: TGTGCCAGCAGCTTGGGCCCCAGGGTAGGAGACTATGGCTACACCTTC.